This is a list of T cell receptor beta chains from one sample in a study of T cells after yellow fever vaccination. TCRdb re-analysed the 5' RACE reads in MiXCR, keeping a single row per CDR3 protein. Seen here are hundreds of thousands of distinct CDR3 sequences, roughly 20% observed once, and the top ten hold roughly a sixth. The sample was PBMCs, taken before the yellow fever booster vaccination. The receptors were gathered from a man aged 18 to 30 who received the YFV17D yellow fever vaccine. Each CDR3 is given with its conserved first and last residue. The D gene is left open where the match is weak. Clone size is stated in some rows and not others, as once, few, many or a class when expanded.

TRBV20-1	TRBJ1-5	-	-	CSASSDIDQPQHF
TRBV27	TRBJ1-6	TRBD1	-	CASTLLRTGVNSPLHF
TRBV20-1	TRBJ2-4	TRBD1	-	CSAITARTGGMAKNIQYF
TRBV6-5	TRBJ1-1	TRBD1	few	CASRQGQDTEAFF
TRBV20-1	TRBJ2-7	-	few	CSARTTYEQYF
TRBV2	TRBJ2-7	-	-	CASRKETYEQYF
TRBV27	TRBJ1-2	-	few	CASGVGPGFSNYGYTF
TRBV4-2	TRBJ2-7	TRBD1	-	CASSQETGVSDEQYF
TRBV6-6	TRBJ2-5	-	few	CASAPRLQETQYF
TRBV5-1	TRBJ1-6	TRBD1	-	CASSSGQGSPNSPLHF
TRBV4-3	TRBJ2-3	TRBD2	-	CASSPGLGLVSDTQYF
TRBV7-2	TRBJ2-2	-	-	CASSLRERGNTGELFF
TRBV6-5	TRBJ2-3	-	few	CASSYTGTQYF
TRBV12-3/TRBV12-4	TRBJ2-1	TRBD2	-	CASTGTSGYNEQFF
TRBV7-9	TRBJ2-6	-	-	CASSFHRVSGANVLTF
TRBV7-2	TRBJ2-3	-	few	CASSKNRPADTQYF
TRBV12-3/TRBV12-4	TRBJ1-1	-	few	CASSSPFGNTEAFF
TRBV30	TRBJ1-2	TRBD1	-	CAWSVKGGFYGYTF
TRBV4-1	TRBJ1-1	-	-	CASSQDLKGPEAFF
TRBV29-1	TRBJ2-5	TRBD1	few	CSVQPGQVETQYF
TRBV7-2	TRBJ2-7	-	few	CASSLSGGATYEQYF
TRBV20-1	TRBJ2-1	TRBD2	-	CSARLAGVSSYNEQFF
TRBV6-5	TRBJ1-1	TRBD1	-	CASSWGRGRTAFF
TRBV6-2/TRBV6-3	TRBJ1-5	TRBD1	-	CASSKTGRYQPQHF
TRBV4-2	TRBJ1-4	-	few	CASSQDPERGATNEKLFF
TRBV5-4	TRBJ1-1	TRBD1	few	CASFSQGAVGTEAFF
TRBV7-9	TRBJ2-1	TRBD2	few	CASSLVFTGGGSYNEQFF
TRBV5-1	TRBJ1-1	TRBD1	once	CASSSRLTGDTEAFF
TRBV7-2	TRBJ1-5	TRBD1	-	CASSLEGARRPQHF
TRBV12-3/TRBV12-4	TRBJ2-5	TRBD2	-	CASSRRLAGEETQYF
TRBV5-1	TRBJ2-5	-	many	CASSLEGGETQYF
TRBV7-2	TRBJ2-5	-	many	CASSFGLAEETQYF
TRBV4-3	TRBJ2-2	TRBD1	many	CASSPAGGGELFF
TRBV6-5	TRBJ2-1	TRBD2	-	CASSMSGARIEQFF
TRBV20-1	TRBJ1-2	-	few	CSARDEKQPNYGYTF
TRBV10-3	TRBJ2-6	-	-	CATRPDGSSGANVLTF
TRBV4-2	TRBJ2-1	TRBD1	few	CASSQGDRGHNEQFF
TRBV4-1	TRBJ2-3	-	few	CASSQDVHTDTQYF
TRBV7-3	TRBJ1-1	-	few	CASSLTKNTEAFF
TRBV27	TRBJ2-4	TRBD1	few	CASSPWTGGAKNIQYF